The 23 T cell receptor beta chains reported below all come from one sample, sequenced in a study of cytomegalovirus exposure and HLA in healthy donors. PCR primers comprised 60 Vbeta and 13 Jbeta primers. The protocol was immunoSEQ multiplex PCR, while the TCRdb copy is restricted to in-frame clones and leaves out a portion. The table lists about 160,000 clones, less than 80% of them singletons. Sequencing was performed on PBMCs. Every receptor here comes from a middle-aged man in good health and CMV-seronegative.

J is TRBJ1-5 and V is TRBV7-2, with 9 bases aligning to TRBD1. The V gene end was trimmed by 4 bases and the J gene end by 5 bases; junction bases not matched to a gene: 6. The CDR3 spans 15 residues. Germline values: CDR1 SGHTA, CDR2 FQGNSA. The CDR3 region has the DNA TGTGCCAGCAGCTCCCCTGACAGGGGGGATCAGCCCCAGCATTTT. This codes for CASSSPDRGDQPQHF.

The chain is built from TRBV7-9 and TRBJ2-1, with 9 bases matching TRBD2. This CDR3 has 18 residues. J lost 7 bases, V lost 4 bases, and 17 bases had no gene match. Germline loops: CDR1 SEHNR, CDR2 FQNEAQ (reference sequence). CDR3 DNA sequence: TGTGCCAGCAGCTCCCGGGTGGGTAGGCTAGCGGGATGGAATGAGCAGTTCTTC. Residues: CASSSRVGRLAGWNEQFF. The complete variable domain, with remaining parts taken from reference TRBV7-9 and TRBJ2-1, reads DTGVSQNPRHKITKRGQNVTFRCDPISEHNRLYWYRQTLGQGPEFLTYFQNEAQLEKSRLLSDRFSAERPKGSFSTLEIQRTEQGDSAMYLCASSSRVGRLAGWNEQFFGPGTRLTVL.

This sequence joins TRBV6-5 and TRBJ2-3; D is uncertain. The CDR3 has 13 residues. CDR1 MNHEY and CDR2 SVGAGI come from the germline V gene. Trimming took 9 bases from V and 1 from J, leaving 11 bases between them. Written as DNA, the CDR3 is TGTGCCAGTAGAGGTCCTGGCACAGATACGCAGTATTTT. It yields the protein CASRGPGTDTQYF.

This clone was detected once. V usage is TRBV7-2 and J usage is TRBJ2-3; D may be TRBD2 (5 bases). Trimming took 2 bases from V and 3 from J, leaving 12 bases between them. CDR1 and CDR2 (germline): SGHTA, FQGNSA. The CDR3 covers 15 residues. The CDR3 here is CASSLNRGTTDTQYF. DNA for the CDR3: TGTGCCAGCAGCTTAAATCGGGGTACTACAGATACGCAGTATTTT.

The J gene is TRBJ2-5, the V gene TRBV19, with TRBD1 matching 7 bases. With 4 bases clipped from V and 2 bases from J, the junction kept 4 bases outside the gene matches. The germline V gene has CDR1 LNHDA and CDR2 SQIVND (reference sequence). This CDR3 comprises 14 residues. The DNA of the CDR3 is TGTGCCAGTAGTACGACAGGGTGGCAAGAGACCCAGTACTTC. It translates to CASSTTGWQETQYF.

In DNA, the CDR3 is TGTGCCAGCAGTTCGCCGGACGAGCAGTACTTC. Its protein is CASSSPDEQYF. V usage is TRBV6-6 and J usage is TRBJ2-7; D gene ambiguous. Trimming stripped 4 bases from V and 5 bases from J, with 6 bases between. The CDR3 covers 11 residues. CDR1 MNHNY and CDR2 SVGAGI come from the germline V gene (reference sequence).

The chain couples TRBV27 to TRBJ1-1; maybe TRBD1 (6 bases). The CDR3 length is 13 residues. The germline CDR1 and CDR2 sequences are MNHEY and SMNVEV (reference sequence). Trimming cost V 4 bases and J 1 base, with 7 bases left between them. CDR3 bases: TGTGCCAGCAGTTACAGGGCGAACACTGAAGCTTTCTTT. It is translated as CASSYRANTEAFF.

The V call is TRBV5-8, the J call TRBJ2-1; tentatively, D is TRBD2 (6 bases). V was cut by 0 bases and J by 0 bases, with 7 bases left in between. Germline V gene sequence: CDR1 SGHTS, CDR2 YDEGEE. This CDR3 is built from 15 residues. The CDR3 region is CASSLGGNSYNEQFF. CDR3 sequence (DNA): TGTGCCAGCAGCTTGGGCGGGAACTCCTACAATGAGCAGTTCTTC.

V and J are TRBV28 and TRBJ2-7; D may be TRBD1 (6 bases). V was trimmed by 2 bases and J by 4 bases, leaving 12 bases between them. Germline CDR1 reads MDHEN; CDR2 reads SYDVKM. CDR3 length equals 14 residues. This CDR3 reads CASSLMGHIYEQYF. The CDR3, as DNA: TGTGCCAGCAGTTTAATGGGACACATTTACGAGCAGTACTTC.

The chain recombines TRBV5-1 with TRBJ1-2; D uncertain. This CDR3 spans 13 amino acids. Trimming removed 2 bases from V and 4 bases from J, with 9 bases in between. Looked up from germline, CDR1 is SGHRS and CDR2 is YFSETQ. CDR3 DNA sequence: TGCGCCAGCAGCTTAGATTACGGCTATGGCTACACCTTC. This translates into CASSLDYGYGYTF.

The CDR3 here is CASSPIGAGELFF. As DNA, the CDR3 is TGCGCCAGCAGCCCAATAGGGGCCGGGGAGCTGTTTTTT. This rearrangement joins TRBV5-1 to TRBJ2-2; possibly TRBD1 for D (5 bases). The ends were cut back, 4 bases at V and 6 bases at J, with 10 bases in the middle. CDR1 is SGHRS, CDR2 YFSETQ, per germline. The length of the CDR3 is 13 residues.

V is TRBV30 and J is TRBJ2-5; 8 bases fit TRBD1. The ends lost 4 bases at V and 5 bases at J; junction bases unmatched: 9. The V gene's germline CDR1 is GTSNPN and CDR2 SVGIG (reference sequence). The CDR3 contains 14 residues. Written as DNA, the CDR3 is TGTGCCTGGAACTCTCCAGGGGGCGGGGAGACCCAGTACTTC. This encodes CAWNSPGGGETQYF.

The V gene is TRBV5-1, the J gene TRBJ2-7; 9 bases line up with TRBD1. Germline CDR1 SGHRS, CDR2 YFSETQ. CDR3 length: 15 amino acids. Trimming at V came to 3 bases and at J to 2 bases, leaving 6 bases not matched to a gene. The CDR3 loop is CASSSLRQGAYEQYF. In nucleotides, the CDR3 is TGCGCCAGCAGCTCTCTTCGACAGGGGGCCTACGAGCAGTACTTC. Combining the CDR3 with reference TRBV5-1 and TRBJ2-7 gives the whole variable domain KAGVTQTPRYLIKTRGQQVTLSCSPISGHRSVSWYQQTPGQGLQFLFEYFSETQRNKGNFPGRFSGRQFSNSRSEMNVSTLELGDSALYLCASSSLRQGAYEQYFGPGTRLTVT.

The chain has TRBV11-3 and TRBJ2-1, with TRBD1 matching 11 bases. This CDR3 has 17 amino acids. CDR1 and CDR2 from the germline V gene are SGHNT and YENEEA. The junction had 9 bases not matched to a gene; V was cut back by 4 bases and J by 4 bases. The CDR3 region is CASSSRQGTGGYNEQFF. CDR3 nucleotides: TGTGCCAGCAGCTCCCGCCAGGGGACAGGGGGGTACAATGAGCAGTTCTTC.

The chain has TRBV4-2 and TRBJ2-1, with 11 bases lining up with TRBD2. V lost 6 bases, J lost 8 bases, and 9 bases stayed unmatched. Germline assignment: CDR1 LGHNA and CDR2 YNFKEQ. CDR3 size: 15 residues. The CDR3 loop reads CASRKTSGSRDEQFF. The CDR3, as DNA: TGTGCCAGCAGGAAAACTAGCGGGAGTCGGGATGAGCAGTTCTTC.

The chain joins TRBV10-1 to TRBJ2-1, with no clear D. CDR1 is WNHNN, CDR2 SYGVQD, per germline (reference sequence). The CDR3 has 11 amino acids. V gave up 6 bases and J gave up 5 bases, with 5 bases separating them. CDR3 nucleotide sequence: TGCGCCAGCAGAGGAGACAATGAGCAGTTCTTC. Translating gives CASRGDNEQFF.

The chain has TRBV28 and TRBJ1-1, with D unclear. Germline V gives CDR1 MDHEN, CDR2 SYDVKM. Trimming left V 6 bases short and J 0 bases short, with 20 bases between. This CDR3 contains 17 residues. The DNA for the CDR3 is TGTGCCAGCAGATTCAGCCAAAATCACGCGGTGAACACTGAAGCTTTCTTT. This encodes CASRFSQNHAVNTEAFF.

V is TRBV29-1 and J is TRBJ1-3; tentative D call: TRBD1 (6 bases). Germline CDR1 SQVTM, CDR2 ANQGSEA. The length of the CDR3 is 13 residues. V was shortened by 7 bases and J by 6 bases, with 16 bases between the two germline ends. The chain's CDR3 is CSGGGGHSNTIYF. DNA for the CDR3: TGCAGCGGCGGGGGGGGACATTCAAACACCATATATTTT.

This chain joins TRBV7-2 and TRBJ2-4; no definite D call. The CDR3 spans 12 residues. Germline lookup yields CDR1 SGHTA and CDR2 FQGNSA. V was trimmed by 6 bases and J by 6 bases, leaving 9 bases between them. The CDR3 sequence is CASRPPGNIQYF. CDR3 nucleotide sequence: TGTGCCAGCAGGCCACCGGGAAACATTCAGTACTTC.

The V gene is TRBV28, the J gene TRBJ2-5, with TRBD1 identical over 11 bases. Germline V gene data show CDR1 as MDHEN and CDR2 as SYDVKM. The trim removed 6 bases at V and 4 bases at J, leaving 1 base unmatched. CDR3 length: 13 amino acids. The CDR3 sequence: CASRGTGGETQYF. The CDR3 DNA sequence: TGTGCCAGCAGAGGGACAGGGGGAGAGACCCAGTACTTC.

This clone was observed once. The chain employs TRBV19 and TRBJ1-1; the D gene is possibly TRBD1 (6 bases). Trimming stripped 6 bases from V and 1 base from J, with 12 bases between. CDR1 and CDR2 from the germline V gene are LNHDA and SQIVND (reference sequence). The CDR3 spans 14 residues. CDR3 DNA sequence: TGTGCCAGTAGCTTCCGAGGGGGGAACACTGAAGCTTTCTTT. Residues: CASSFRGGNTEAFF.

V and J are TRBV5-1 and TRBJ2-5; a weak D match, TRBD1 (5 bases). V shed 1 base and J shed 2 bases, with 18 bases lying between them. This CDR3 is 17 amino acids long. The germline V gene has CDR1 SGHRS and CDR2 YFSETQ. The CDR3 coding sequence is TGCGCCAGCAGCTTGAGGGCCTCGGCAGGGCCTCAAGAGACCCAGTACTTC. Amino acids: CASSLRASAGPQETQYF. Drawing the rest from reference TRBV5-1 and TRBJ2-5, the complete variable domain is KAGVTQTPRYLIKTRGQQVTLSCSPISGHRSVSWYQQTPGQGLQFLFEYFSETQRNKGNFPGRFSGRQFSNSRSEMNVSTLELGDSALYLCASSLRASAGPQETQYFGPGTRLLVL.

This rearrangement joins TRBV20-1 to TRBJ2-5; D is uncertain. The CDR3 extends over 11 amino acids. Germline CDR1 reads DFQATT; CDR2 reads SNEGSKA (reference sequence). V lost 4 bases, J lost 5 bases, and 8 bases lay in between. The CDR3, as DNA: TGCAGTGCTAAACCTCGGGAGACCCAGTACTTC. Amino acids: CSAKPRETQYF.